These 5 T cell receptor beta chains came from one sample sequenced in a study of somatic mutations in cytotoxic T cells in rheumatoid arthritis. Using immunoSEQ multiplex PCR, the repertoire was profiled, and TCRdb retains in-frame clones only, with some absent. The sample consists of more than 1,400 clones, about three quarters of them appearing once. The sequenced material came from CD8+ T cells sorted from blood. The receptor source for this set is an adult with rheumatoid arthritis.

The CDR3 sequence: CASSLVGSPEAFF. Written as DNA, the CDR3 is TGTGCCAGCAGCTTGGTCGGAAGTCCTGAAGCTTTCTTT. The J gene is TRBJ1-1, the V gene TRBV5-6; D is unresolved. The V and J ends lost 0 bases and 6 bases respectively, with 9 bases between them. The CDR3 length is 13 residues. Germline V gives CDR1 SGHDT, CDR2 YYEEEE. Looking up the rest from reference TRBV5-6 and TRBJ1-1 gives the full variable domain: DAGVTQSPTHLIKTRGQQVTLRCSPKSGHDTVSWYQQALGQGPQFIFQYYEEEERQRGNFPDRFSGHQFPNYSSELNVNALLLGDSALYLCASSLVGSPEAFFGQGTRLTVV.

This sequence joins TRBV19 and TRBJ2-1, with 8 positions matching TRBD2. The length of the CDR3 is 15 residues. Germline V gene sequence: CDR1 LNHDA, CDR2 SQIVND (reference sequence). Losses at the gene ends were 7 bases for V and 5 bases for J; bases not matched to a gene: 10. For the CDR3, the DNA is TGTGCCAGTACCAGACGGACTAGCCTTCACAATGAGCAGTTCTTC. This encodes CASTRRTSLHNEQFF.

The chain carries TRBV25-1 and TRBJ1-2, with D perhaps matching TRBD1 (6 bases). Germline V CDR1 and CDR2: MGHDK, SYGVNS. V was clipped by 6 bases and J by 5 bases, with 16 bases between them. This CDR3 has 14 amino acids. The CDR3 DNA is TGTGCCAGCAGGCCGCAGGGGCTCAAGTATGGCTACACCTTC. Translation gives CASRPQGLKYGYTF.

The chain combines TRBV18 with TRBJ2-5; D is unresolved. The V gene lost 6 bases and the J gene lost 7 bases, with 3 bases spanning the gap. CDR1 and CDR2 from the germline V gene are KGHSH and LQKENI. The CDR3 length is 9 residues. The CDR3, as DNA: TGTGCCAGCTCGGGGACCCAGTACTTC. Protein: CASSGTQYF.

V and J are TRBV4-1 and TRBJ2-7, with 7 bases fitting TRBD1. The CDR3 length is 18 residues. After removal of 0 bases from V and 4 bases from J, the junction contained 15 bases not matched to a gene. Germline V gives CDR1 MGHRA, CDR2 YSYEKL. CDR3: CASSQDAPHTGAGYEQYF. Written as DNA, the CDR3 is TGCGCCAGCAGCCAAGATGCCCCCCACACAGGGGCCGGGTACGAGCAGTACTTC.